This T cell receptor beta chain was sequenced during a study of cytomegalovirus exposure and HLA in healthy donors. Unrecorded immune exposures were likely, despite nominal health at sampling. Trimming took off 2 bases at V and 2 bases at J, with 10 bases between the two ends. The germline gives CDR1 SGHDT, CDR2 YYEEEE. The CDR3 loop spans 14 amino acids. PCR used 60 Vbeta primers and 13 Jbeta primers. Sequencing was performed with immunoSEQ multiplex PCR; in TCRdb, only in-frame clones are kept and a portion is missing. This sample yields 90,000 to 140,000 clones, of which 60% to 80% are seen a single time; approximately 3% belongs to the top ten.

The chain combines TRBV5-6 with TRBJ1-2; a weak D match, TRBD1 (5 bases). The sequenced sample consisted of PBMCs. The TCR originated in a man aged 25 to 40 in good health and CMV-seronegative. The CDR3 region is CASSFRQINYGYTF. The CDR3 DNA reads TGTGCCAGCAGCTTTCGACAGATAAACTATGGCTACACCTTC.